This T cell receptor beta chain was recorded in a study of somatic mutations in cytotoxic T cells in rheumatoid arthritis. Study results and caveats: With age, CD8+ clonality increased in rheumatoid arthritis patients, whereas no such increase appeared in healthy controls.

Blood donors with median age about 60 years (range roughly 20-80), 50% to 70% female, served as healthy controls. CD4+ cells and CD8+ cells were each obtained through positive magnetic bead selection, and their purity was assessed by flow cytometry. Comment on this clone: Its matching antigen is unknown.

Sequencing used immunoSEQ multiplex PCR; TCRdb keeps in-frame clones, though not all of them. Of just over 6,500 clones in the sample, approximately 72% were seen once. This sequence was found in a woman aged 55 to 70 in good health. The sample was CD8+ T cells sorted from blood.

The CDR3 DNA reads as TGCAGCGTTGATGGACAGGGGACGACCGGGGAGCTGTTTTTT. This codes for CSVDGQGTTGELFF. This rearrangement joins TRBV29-1 to TRBJ2-2; 9 bases match TRBD1. This CDR3 has 14 residues. Germline V gene sequence: CDR1 SQVTM, CDR2 ANQGSEA. The junction had 4 bases not matched to a gene; V was cut back by 3 bases and J by 5 bases.